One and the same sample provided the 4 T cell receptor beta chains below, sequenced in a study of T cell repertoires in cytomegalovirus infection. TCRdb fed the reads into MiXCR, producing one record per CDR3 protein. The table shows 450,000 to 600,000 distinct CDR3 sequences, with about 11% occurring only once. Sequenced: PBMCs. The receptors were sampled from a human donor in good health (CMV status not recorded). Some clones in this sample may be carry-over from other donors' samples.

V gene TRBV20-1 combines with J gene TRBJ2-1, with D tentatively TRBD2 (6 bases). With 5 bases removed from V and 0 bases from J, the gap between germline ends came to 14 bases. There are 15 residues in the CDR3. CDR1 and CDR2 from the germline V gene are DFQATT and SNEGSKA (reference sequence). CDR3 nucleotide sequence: TGCAGTGCTGGACTATCCCCTAGCTCCTACAATGAGCAGTTCTTC. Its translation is CSAGLSPSSYNEQFF.

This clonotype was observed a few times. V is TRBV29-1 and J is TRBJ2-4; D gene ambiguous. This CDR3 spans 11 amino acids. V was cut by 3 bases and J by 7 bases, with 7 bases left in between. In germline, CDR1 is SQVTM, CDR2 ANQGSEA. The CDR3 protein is CSVEVGNIQYF. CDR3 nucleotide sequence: TGCAGCGTTGAGGTCGGGAACATTCAGTACTTC.

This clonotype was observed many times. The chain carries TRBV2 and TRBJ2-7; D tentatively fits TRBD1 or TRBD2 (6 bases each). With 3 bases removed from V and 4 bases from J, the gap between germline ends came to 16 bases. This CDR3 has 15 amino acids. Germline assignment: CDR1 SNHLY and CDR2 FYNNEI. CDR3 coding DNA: TGTGCCAGCAGTGACTTCCGACAGGAGGGGTACGAGCAGTACTTC. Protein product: CASSDFRQEGYEQYF.

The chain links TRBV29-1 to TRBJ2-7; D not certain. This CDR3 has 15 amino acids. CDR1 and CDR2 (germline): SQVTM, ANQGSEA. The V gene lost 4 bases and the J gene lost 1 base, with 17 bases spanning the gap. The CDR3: CSVAYAGVQSYEQYF. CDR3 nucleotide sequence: TGCAGCGTTGCTTACGCTGGGGTACAGTCCTACGAGCAGTACTTC.